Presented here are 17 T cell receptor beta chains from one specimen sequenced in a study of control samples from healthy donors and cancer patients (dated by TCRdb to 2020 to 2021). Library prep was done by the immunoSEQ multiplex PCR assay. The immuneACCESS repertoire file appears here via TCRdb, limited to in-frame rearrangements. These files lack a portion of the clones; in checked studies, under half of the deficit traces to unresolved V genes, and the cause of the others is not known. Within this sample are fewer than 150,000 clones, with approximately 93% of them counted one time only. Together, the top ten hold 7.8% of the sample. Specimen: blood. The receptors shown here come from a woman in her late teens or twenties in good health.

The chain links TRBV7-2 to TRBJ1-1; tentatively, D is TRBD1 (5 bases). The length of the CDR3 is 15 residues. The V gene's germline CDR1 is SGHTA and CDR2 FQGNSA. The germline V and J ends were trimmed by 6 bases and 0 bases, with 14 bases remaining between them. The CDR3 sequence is CASSMADRVNTEAFF. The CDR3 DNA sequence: TGTGCCAGCAGTATGGCTGACAGAGTGAACACTGAAGCTTTCTTT.

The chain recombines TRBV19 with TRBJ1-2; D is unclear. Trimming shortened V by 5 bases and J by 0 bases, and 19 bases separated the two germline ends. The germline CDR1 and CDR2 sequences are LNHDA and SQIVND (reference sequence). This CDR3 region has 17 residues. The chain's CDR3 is CASSPKARGSANYGYTF. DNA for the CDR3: TGTGCCAGTAGTCCCAAGGCACGGGGATCGGCTAACTATGGCTACACCTTC.

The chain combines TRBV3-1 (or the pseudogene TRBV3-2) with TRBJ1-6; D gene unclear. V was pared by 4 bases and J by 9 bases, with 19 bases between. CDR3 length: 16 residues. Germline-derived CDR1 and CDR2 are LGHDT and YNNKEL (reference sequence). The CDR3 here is CASSPLPDRSVSPLHF. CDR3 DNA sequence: TGTGCCAGCAGCCCGCTGCCCGACCGCAGCGTTTCACCCCTCCACTTT.

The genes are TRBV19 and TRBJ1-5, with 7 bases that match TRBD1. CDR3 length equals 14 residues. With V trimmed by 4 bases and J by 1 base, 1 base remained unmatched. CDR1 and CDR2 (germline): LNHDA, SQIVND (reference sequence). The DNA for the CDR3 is TGTGCCAGTAGTACGACAGGGAGCAATCAGCCCCAGCATTTT. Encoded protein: CASSTTGSNQPQHF.

CDR3 nucleotides: TGTGCCAGCAGCAGCACGAAATCACAGACCCAGGGAAGAACAGATACGCAGTATTTT. Translating it yields CASSSTKSQTQGRTDTQYF. The chain has TRBV21-1 and TRBJ2-3; the table's D call, TRBD1, has no DNA check behind it. TRBV21-1 is annotated as a pseudogene. CDR3 size: 19 residues.

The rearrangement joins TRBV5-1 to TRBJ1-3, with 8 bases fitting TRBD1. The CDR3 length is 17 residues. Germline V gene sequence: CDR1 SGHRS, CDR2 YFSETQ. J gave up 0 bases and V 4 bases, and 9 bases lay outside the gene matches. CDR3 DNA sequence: TGCGCCAGCAGCCCAAACCCGGGACAGGCCTCTGGAAACACCATATATTTT. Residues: CASSPNPGQASGNTIYF.

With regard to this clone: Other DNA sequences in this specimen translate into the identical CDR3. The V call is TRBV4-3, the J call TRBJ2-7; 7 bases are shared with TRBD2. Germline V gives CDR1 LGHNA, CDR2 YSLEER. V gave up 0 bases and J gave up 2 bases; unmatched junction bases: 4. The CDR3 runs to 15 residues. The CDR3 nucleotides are TGCGCCAGCAGCCAAGATCTGGCGGGAGCCTACGAGCAGTACTTC. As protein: CASSQDLAGAYEQYF.

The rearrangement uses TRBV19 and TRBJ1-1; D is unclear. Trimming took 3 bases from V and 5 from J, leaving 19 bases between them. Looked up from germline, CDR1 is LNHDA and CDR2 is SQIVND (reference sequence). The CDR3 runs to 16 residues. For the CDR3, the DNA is TGTGCCAGTAGTATGTCGGGCTATCTTTCTATGACTGAAGCTTTCTTT. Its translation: CASSMSGYLSMTEAFF.

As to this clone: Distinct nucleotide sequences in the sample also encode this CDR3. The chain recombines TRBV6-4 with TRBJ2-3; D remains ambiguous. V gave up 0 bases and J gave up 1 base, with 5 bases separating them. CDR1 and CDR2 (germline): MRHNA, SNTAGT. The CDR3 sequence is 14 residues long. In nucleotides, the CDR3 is TGTGCCAGCAGTGACTCCGGCGGCACAGATACGCAGTATTTT. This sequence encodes CASSDSGGTDTQYF.

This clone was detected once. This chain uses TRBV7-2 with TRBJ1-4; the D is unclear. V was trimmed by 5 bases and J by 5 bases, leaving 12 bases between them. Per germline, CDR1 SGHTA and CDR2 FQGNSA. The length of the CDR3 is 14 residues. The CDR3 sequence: CASSRPGGNEKLFF. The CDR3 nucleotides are TGTGCCAGCAGCCGGCCAGGCGGGAATGAAAAACTGTTTTTT.

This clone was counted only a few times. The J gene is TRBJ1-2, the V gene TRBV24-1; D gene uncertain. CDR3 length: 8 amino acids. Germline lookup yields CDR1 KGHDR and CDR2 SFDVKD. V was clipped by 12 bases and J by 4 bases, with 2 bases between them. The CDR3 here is CAPYGYTF. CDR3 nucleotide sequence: TGTGCCCCCTATGGCTACACCTTC.

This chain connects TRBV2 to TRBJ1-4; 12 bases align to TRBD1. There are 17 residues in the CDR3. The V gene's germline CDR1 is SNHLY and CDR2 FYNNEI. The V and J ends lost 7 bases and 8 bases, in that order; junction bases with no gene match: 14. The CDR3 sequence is CASKSGTGGAVGEKLFF. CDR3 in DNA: TGTGCCAGCAAATCCGGGACAGGGGGCGCGGTCGGCGAAAAACTGTTTTTT.

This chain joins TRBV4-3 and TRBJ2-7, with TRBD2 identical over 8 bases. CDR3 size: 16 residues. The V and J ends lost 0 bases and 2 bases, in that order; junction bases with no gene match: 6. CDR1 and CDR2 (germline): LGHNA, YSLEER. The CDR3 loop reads CASSQDVGRAPYEQYF. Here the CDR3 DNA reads TGCGCCAGCAGCCAAGATGTCGGGAGGGCCCCCTACGAGCAGTACTTC.

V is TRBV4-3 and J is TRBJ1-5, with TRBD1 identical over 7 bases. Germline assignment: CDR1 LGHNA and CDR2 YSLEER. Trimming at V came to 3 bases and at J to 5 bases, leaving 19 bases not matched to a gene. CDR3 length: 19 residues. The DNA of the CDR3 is TGCGCCAGCAGCCAGCGAAAGGTAGCTCGACAGGGTAGGCATCAGCCCCAGCATTTT. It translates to CASSQRKVARQGRHQPQHF.

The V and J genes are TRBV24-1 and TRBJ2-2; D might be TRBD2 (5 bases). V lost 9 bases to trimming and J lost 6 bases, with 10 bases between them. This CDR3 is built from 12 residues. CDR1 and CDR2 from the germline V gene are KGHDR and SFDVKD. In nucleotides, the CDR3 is TGTGCCACCGGAGGAGGCCCCGGGGAGCTGTTTTTT. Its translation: CATGGGPGELFF.

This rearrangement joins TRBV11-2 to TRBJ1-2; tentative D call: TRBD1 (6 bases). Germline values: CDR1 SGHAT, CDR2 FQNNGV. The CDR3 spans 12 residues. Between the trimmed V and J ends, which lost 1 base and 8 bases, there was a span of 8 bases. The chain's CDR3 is CASSLGQAGYTF. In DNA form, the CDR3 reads TGTGCCAGCAGCTTAGGACAGGCGGGCTACACCTTC.

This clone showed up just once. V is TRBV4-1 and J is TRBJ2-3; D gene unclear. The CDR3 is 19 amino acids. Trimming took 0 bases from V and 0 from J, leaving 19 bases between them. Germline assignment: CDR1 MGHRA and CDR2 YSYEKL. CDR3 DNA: TGCGCCAGCAGCCAAGATCGAACTTACTCTCAACCTAGCACAGATACGCAGTATTTT. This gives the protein CASSQDRTYSQPSTDTQYF.